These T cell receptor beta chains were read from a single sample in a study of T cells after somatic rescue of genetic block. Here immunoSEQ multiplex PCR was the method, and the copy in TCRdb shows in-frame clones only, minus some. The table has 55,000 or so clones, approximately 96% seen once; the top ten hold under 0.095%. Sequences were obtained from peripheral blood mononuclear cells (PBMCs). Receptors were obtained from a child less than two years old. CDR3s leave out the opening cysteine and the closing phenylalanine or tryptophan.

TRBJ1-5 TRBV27 ATSDRGAHQPQH
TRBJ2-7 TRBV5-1 ASSDSGREREQY
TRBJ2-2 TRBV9 ASSVVAGTNTGELF
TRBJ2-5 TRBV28 ATAVQGIYQETQY
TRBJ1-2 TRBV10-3 AISVEGGGGYT
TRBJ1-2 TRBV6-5 ASSSEAVNSGYT
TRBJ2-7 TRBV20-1 SARVGNEQY
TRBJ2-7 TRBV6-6 ASSYTNSYEQY
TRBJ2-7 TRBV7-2 ASSLAITSGSHEQY
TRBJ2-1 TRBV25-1 ASSEAGVYNEQF
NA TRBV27 ASSSLAGRPPYEQY
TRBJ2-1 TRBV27 ASSPRGWDRRYNEQF
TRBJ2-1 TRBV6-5 ASSLLAGEGHEQF
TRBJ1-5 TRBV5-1 ASSFGTGYNQPQH
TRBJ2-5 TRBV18 ASSPGTAQETQY
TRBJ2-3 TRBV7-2 ASSLARPDTQY
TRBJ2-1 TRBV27 ASSPGTSGINEQF
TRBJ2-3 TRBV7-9 ASSLAGGDTQY
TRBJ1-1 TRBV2 ATPLTVMNTEAF
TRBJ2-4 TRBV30 AWSGLAGAKNIQY
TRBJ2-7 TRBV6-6 ASSYDRVSYEQY
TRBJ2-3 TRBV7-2 ASSSLFRLAGPTDTQY
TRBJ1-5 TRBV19 ASRVRGNQPQH
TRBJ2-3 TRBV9 ASSGLPHPFTDTQY
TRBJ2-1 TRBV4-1 ASSQGGLAYNEQF
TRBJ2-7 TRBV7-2 ASSLASAAYEQY
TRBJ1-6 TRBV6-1 ASSVTTGGNSPLH
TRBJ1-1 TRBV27 ASSPLTANTEAF
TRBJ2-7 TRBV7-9 ASSLVSYEQY
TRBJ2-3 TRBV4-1 ASSQVRSGNTDTQY
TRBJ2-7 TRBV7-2 ASSLRTGGYEQY
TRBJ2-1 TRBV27 ASSPRTSGRHEQF
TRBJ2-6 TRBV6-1 ASSGEGEQSRANVLT
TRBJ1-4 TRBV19 ASMGRPLEKLF
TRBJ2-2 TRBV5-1 ASSFDPNGELF
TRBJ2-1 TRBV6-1 ASSEASGRANEQF
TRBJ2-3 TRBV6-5 ATRWRDRTDTQY
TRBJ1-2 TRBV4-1 ASSQDGTGIFYGYT
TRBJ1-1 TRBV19 ASSKARGRTEAF
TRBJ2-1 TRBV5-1 ASSFEGRNNEQF
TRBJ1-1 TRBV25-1 ASSELGGERTEAF
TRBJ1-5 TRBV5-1 ASSYDRSNQPQH
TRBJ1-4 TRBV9 ASSGSRGVRSTNEKLF
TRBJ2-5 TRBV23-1 ASSPTNVLVRRQTQY
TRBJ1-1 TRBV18 ASSPSGGTEAF
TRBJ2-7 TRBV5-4 ASSLGDSSYEQY
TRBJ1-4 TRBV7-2 ASSLVGRQTNEKLF
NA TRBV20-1 SARDPYEQY
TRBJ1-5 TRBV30 AWSRTANQPQH
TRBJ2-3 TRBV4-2 ASSSPGGSFTDTQY
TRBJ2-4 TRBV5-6 ASSGTSGNIQY